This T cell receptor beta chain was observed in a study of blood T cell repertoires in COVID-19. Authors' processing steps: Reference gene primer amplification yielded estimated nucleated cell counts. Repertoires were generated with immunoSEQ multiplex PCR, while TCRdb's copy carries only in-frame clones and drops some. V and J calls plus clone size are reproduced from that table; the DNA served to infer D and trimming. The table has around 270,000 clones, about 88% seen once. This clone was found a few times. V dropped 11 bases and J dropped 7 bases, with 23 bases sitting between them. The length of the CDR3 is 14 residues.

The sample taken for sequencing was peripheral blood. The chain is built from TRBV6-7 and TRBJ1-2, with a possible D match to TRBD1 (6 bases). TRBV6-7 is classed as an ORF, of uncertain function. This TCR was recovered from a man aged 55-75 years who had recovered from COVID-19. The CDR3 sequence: CAQQPRQAHGGYTF. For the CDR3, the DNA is TGTGCCCAGCAGCCTAGACAGGCTCATGGTGGCTACACCTTC.